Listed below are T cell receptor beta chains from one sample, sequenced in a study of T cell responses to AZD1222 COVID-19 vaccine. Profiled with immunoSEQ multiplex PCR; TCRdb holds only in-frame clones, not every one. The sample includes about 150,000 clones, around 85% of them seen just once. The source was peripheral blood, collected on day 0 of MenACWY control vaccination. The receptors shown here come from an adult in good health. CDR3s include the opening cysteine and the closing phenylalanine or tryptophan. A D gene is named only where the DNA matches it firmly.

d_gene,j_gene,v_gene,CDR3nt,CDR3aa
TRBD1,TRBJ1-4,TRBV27,TGTGCCAGCAGTCTGGGACAGGGCGCTGAAAAACTGTTTTTT,CASSLGQGAEKLFF
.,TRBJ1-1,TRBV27,TGTGCCAGCAGTTTGGGGCCGACGGTGAACACTGAAGCTTTCTTT,CASSLGPTVNTEAFF
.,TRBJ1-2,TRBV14,TGTGCCAGCAGCCAAACAGGAGTTGGTGGCTACACCTTC,CASSQTGVGGYTF
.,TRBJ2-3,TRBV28,TGTGCCAGCAGTTTGTTATTTGGGGGGCCAGGGTATGGTACGCAGTATTTT,CASSLLFGGPGYGTQYF
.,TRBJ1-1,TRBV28,TGTGCCAGCAGTTCTGAAGCTTTCTTT,CASSSEAFF
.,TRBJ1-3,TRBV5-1,TGCGCCAGCAGCTTGCAGGGAAACACCATATATTTT,CASSLQGNTIYF
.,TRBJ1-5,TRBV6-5,TGTGCCAGCAGCGAGATGGTGAGTAGCAATCAGCCCCAGCATTTT,CASSEMVSSNQPQHF
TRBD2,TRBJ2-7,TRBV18,TGTGCCAGCTCCGTAGGACTAGCGGAATTCTACGAGCAGTACTTC,CASSVGLAEFYEQYF
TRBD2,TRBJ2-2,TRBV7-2,TGTGCCAGCAGGGGAACTAGCGGGAGGGGCACCGGGGAGCTGTTTTTT,CASRGTSGRGTGELFF
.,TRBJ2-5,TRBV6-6,TGTGCCAGCAGTTTCCGTCCGGGCCTCGGGCAAGAGACCCAGTACTTC,CASSFRPGLGQETQYF